Listed below are T cell receptor beta chains from one sample, sequenced in a study of spatial heterogeneity in lung cancer. TCRdb recomputed calls from the 5' RACE reads with MiXCR, one row per CDR3 protein. This sample has 7,000 or so distinct CDR3 sequences, with about 11% found just once. The sequenced sample was lung tumor tissue, obtained at surgery. These receptor sequences come from a female donor with early-stage non-small cell lung cancer. The CDR3 runs from the conserved cysteine through the conserved F or W. Each record gives: V gene, CDR3 protein.

V: TRBV20-1
CDR3: CSARSSTGNTGELFF

V: TRBV29-1
CDR3: CSADRGRDNEQFF

V: TRBV7-9
CDR3: CASSSRDTAPGGTDTQYF

V: TRBV6-1
CDR3: CATLMRQGGSGANVLTF

V: TRBV30
CDR3: CAWRAPRELFF

V: TRBV5-1
CDR3: CASRASGNTGELFF

V: TRBV6-1
CDR3: CASSDTQGRPEAFF

V: TRBV15
CDR3: CATSRDSMRYGYTF

V: TRBV2
CDR3: CASRPTGGDETQYF

V: TRBV5-4
CDR3: CASSYSQGNEQYF

V: TRBV10-3
CDR3: CAISELAGASGANVLTF

V: TRBV5-1
CDR3: CASSLGPTEQYF

V: TRBV20-1
CDR3: CSATSLREQYF

V: TRBV12-3/TRBV12-4
CDR3: CASSPRQGRHTEAFF

V: TRBV2
CDR3: CASSATGDGGSQYF

V: TRBV30
CDR3: CAWSVRGGNTIYF

V: TRBV6-2/TRBV6-3
CDR3: CASSYSPTFGRTYEQYF

V: TRBV7-9
CDR3: CASSFRGHRGQPDEKLFF

V: TRBV7-2
CDR3: CASSLFEALYNEQFF

V: TRBV3-1
CDR3: CASSSGMWGSPLHF

V: TRBV10-3
CDR3: CAISDWGGGYNEQFF

V: TRBV19
CDR3: CASSTPLGGRTEAFF

V: TRBV28
CDR3: CASSSPFSPYYGYTF

V: TRBV3-1
CDR3: CASSQRDRDHEQYF

V: TRBV11-1
CDR3: CASSLGGTYEQYF

V: TRBV7-8
CDR3: CASSTRQAWRHTEAFF

V: TRBV10-3
CDR3: CAPGGRTSGNYNEQFF

V: TRBV2
CDR3: CASNWGRLPGTNTEAFF

V: TRBV6-1
CDR3: CASSSPTEQYF

V: TRBV4-2
CDR3: CASSPGVPYEQYF

V: TRBV4-3
CDR3: CASSQGIGGLPYQETQYF

V: TRBV6-1
CDR3: CASGARSYEQYF

V: TRBV5-4
CDR3: CASSLVQTNYGYTF

V: TRBV20-1
CDR3: CSATQAVYYEQYF

V: TRBV7-9
CDR3: CASSILQGYGANVLTF

V: TRBV12-3/TRBV12-4
CDR3: CASRGQGGGQPQHF

V: TRBV28
CDR3: CASSSSSGERSLNYGYTF

V: TRBV7-7
CDR3: CASSQDSQETQYF

V: TRBV4-1
CDR3: CASSQPPGRGGVDSPLHF

V: TRBV7-9
CDR3: CASSLWTSSDTQYF

V: TRBV6-5
CDR3: CASSYSRSGGLNTEAFF

V: TRBV5-6
CDR3: CASSLVGGANTEAFF